The sequence of this T cell receptor beta chain was determined in a study of T cells in Graves' hyperthyroidism and ophthalmopathy (dated 2019 in TCRdb). For context, the study as a whole: Peripheral blood samples were taken at initial diagnosis, before any treatment was given. To identify distinguishing TCR V-J signatures, a discovery cohort of 90 to 100 patients was used, comprising 43 with Graves' ophthalmopathy and some 60 with stable Graves' hyperthyroidism. An independent validation cohort of around 20 hyperthyroidism patients and about 15 patients who later progressed to ophthalmopathy tested prospective prediction of ophthalmopathy. For training and testing, the 95 to 100 patients in the discovery cohort were randomly divided in a 7:3 ratio. Thyroid tissue and blood T-cell repertoires from several Graves' hyperthyroidism patients were also compared in the study. After blood sampling, hyperthyroidism patients were treated with methimazole at a starting dose of 30 mg daily, and ophthalmopathy patients were treated with high-dose intravenous methylprednisolone. The paper reports TCR Vbeta CDR3 sequencing of more than 120 peripheral blood samples: some 41 ophthalmopathy, 75 to 80 hyperthyroidism and some 17 progressor patients. Broader findings and caveats from the paper: No statistical method was used to fix the sample size in advance, and group allocation was not hidden from the investigators. In cross-validation, a model built on a 13 V-J signature told ophthalmopathy apart from stable hyperthyroidism with 87.88% sensitivity and approximately 81% specificity, and in testing the same model reached 80%/75%. In validation, the model predicted progression to ophthalmopathy a median of 6.5 months before onset, with 70% to 71% sensitivity and about 72% specificity. Blood samples also contained most of the expanded thyroid clonotypes (frequency above 0.001), which suggests that blood repertoires may reflect thyroid immune responses.

This clonotype occurred many times. It lacks a known antigen. No quality values exist for individual bases; no much larger clone is one base distant. V drops 2 bases and J drops 4 bases, leaving 5 bases in between. Including cysteine and phenylalanine, the CDR3 has 12 amino acids. Only CDR3 DNA remains: 36 bases, in frame from the first base. From a lookup of the germline V gene (reference sequence), CDR1 and CDR2 are DFQATT and SNEGSKA. A patient counted as having stable Graves' hyperthyroidism if no progression to ophthalmopathy occurred over 18 months of follow-up. Hyperthyroidism patients were newly diagnosed, with disease duration under 2 months, and aged 18 to 65 years. The study excluded patients with uncontrolled infections, other autoimmune diseases, pregnancy or lactation. Diagnoses were established on the basis of clinical symptoms, serum thyroxine and TRAb, thyroid ultrasound, and orbital computed tomography. PBMCs were isolated from approximately 10 ml of fresh peripheral blood by Ficoll-Paque density gradient centrifugation. Total RNA was extracted with Trizol reagent, and quality was checked on an Agilent 2100 Bioanalyzer.

The TCR beta CDR3 regions were amplified from RNA transcripts. For the first round of RT-PCR on the TCR CDR3, the HTBI primer set was used together with the Qiagen OneStep RT-PCR kit. Libraries were constructed in a second round of multiplex PCR, after which size selection and purification were carried out. The libraries were sequenced on an Illumina HiSeq2000 using paired-end 100 bp reads. From the authors' description of their analysis: SOAPnuke was used to process the raw data, throwing out any read that contained adapters or uncalled bases, had a mean Phred below 15, or lacked an exact constant-primer or identifier match. High-quality paired reads were merged using COPE v1.2.5, and each unique nucleotide sequence was defined as a clonotype. Clonotypes were aligned to IMGT TRBV, TRBD and TRBJ reference segments using MiTCR v1.1. The analysis was restricted to V-J combinations with a frequency above 0.0001, which together covered over 99% of the repertoires. The TCS score was defined as F50 (clonal expansion) divided by E x V (chaos), with BLOSUM62-based TCRdist calculated between CDR3 peptides within each V-J. Welch's t-statistics and random forest reduced some 510 V-J features to 13, which were used in a naive Bayes classifier (R e1071). The Morisita-Horn index was used to measure how similar the thyroid and blood repertoires were. The public reads were reprocessed in TCRdb via fastp at Q25 and MiXCR, keeping in-frame beta chains. Records with the same CDR3 protein are collapsed into one entry carrying the most frequent genes and DNA. V and J calls and clone size were set by TCRdb, not the authors. The table for this sample lists around 720,000 distinct CDR3 sequences; roughly 32% of them were counted only once. In total, the top ten clones hold roughly 31% of the sample.

Material for sequencing was blood. This sequence originates from a middle-aged woman with Graves' hyperthyroidism. The V gene is TRBV20-1 and the J gene is TRBJ2-2; the D gene is unclear. The CDR3 protein is CSARIGTGELFF. The DNA sequence is TGCAGTGCTAGAATCGGCACCGGGGAGCTGTTTTTT.